The 5 T cell receptor beta chains in this list originate from one sample, sequenced in a study of blood T cell repertoires in COVID-19. Repertoires were generated with immunoSEQ multiplex PCR, while TCRdb's copy carries only in-frame clones and drops some. This table holds roughly 73,000 clones, 60% to 85% found once. Sequencing was carried out using peripheral blood. Receptors were obtained from a man between 65 and 79 years old with acute or convalescent COVID-19.

The V call is TRBV4-1, the J call TRBJ1-3; no reliable D call. CDR3 length: 15 amino acids. Germline lookup yields CDR1 MGHRA and CDR2 YSYEKL. Trimming took 1 base from V and 0 from J, leaving 7 bases between them. The CDR3 DNA follows: TGCGCCAGCAGCCAAGGGCTCATCTCTGGAAACACCATATATTTT. This codes for CASSQGLISGNTIYF.

The gene calls are TRBV19 and TRBJ2-1, with 9 bases lining up with TRBD1. CDR1 is LNHDA, CDR2 SQIVND, per germline (reference sequence). The CDR3 runs to 15 residues. J lost 3 bases, V lost 5 bases, and 5 bases had no gene match. CDR3 protein: CASSSGQGGYNEQFF. CDR3 nucleotides: TGTGCCAGTAGTTCGGGACAGGGTGGCTACAATGAGCAGTTCTTC.

V is TRBV29-1 and J is TRBJ1-1; possible D gene TRBD1, 6 bases. The CDR3 runs to 12 residues. Trimming removed 6 bases at V and 1 base at J, with 9 bases between. Germline V gene sequence: CDR1 SQVTM, CDR2 ANQGSEA. The CDR3 DNA reads as TGCAGCGTCTTACAGGGGAACACTGAAGCTTTCTTT. Amino acids: CSVLQGNTEAFF.

V is TRBV29-1 and J is TRBJ2-7; perhaps TRBD1 as D (6 bases). The germline gives CDR1 SQVTM, CDR2 ANQGSEA. Trimming shortened V by 7 bases and J by 5 bases, and 12 bases separated the two germline ends. The CDR3 covers 11 residues. The CDR3 is CSAGQLDEQYF. The CDR3 region has the DNA TGCAGCGCCGGACAGTTAGACGAGCAGTACTTC.

This clone was seen only a few times. CDR3 bases: TGTGCCAGCAGTCCCGGGGGGGGTAGTCATCAGCCCCAGCATTTT. Protein product: CASSPGGGSHQPQHF. The chain joins TRBV28 to TRBJ1-5; D might be TRBD1 (5 bases). With 5 bases removed from V and 5 bases from J, the gap between germline ends came to 16 bases. The CDR3 totals 15 residues. Germline V gene sequence: CDR1 MDHEN, CDR2 SYDVKM.